This T cell receptor (beta chain) was recorded in a study of cytomegalovirus exposure and HLA in healthy donors. PCR was performed using 60 Vbeta and 13 Jbeta primers. The data were produced by immunoSEQ multiplex PCR, yet TCRdb's version contains in-frame clones alone and is incomplete. The data contain fewer than 90,000 clones, roughly 67% of them singletons. Germline CDR1 reads SEHNR; CDR2 reads FQNEAQ (reference sequence). This CDR3 has 15 amino acids. V lost 6 bases, J lost 4 bases, and 8 bases stayed unmatched. Sequences were obtained from PBMCs. The receptor was isolated from a man between 35 and 55 years old in good health and CMV-seropositive. The chain employs TRBV7-9 and TRBJ1-3; 8 bases match TRBD1. This chain's CDR3 is CASRHRTGLGNTIYF. The CDR3 DNA follows: TGTGCCAGCAGACATAGGACAGGGCTCGGAAACACCATATATTTT.